Presented here are 31 T cell receptor beta chains from one specimen sequenced in a study of technical replicates of blood from several donors. Profiling relied on immunoSEQ multiplex PCR, and the TCRdb table lists in-frame clones only, not all of them. This table holds around 62,000 clones, 95% to 98% found once. Sequencing was done on a sample of T cells isolated from PBMCs. These receptors all come from a human donor in good health.

The rearrangement joins TRBV5-6 to TRBJ2-5; 16 bases align to TRBD2. This CDR3 is built from 15 residues. CDR1 and CDR2 (germline): SGHDT, YYEEEE. Unmatched junction bases numbered 7, after V lost 10 bases and J lost 4 bases. CDR3 DNA: TGTGCCTCCGGGACTAGCGGGGGGGCGGGAGAGACCCAGTACTTC. Translating gives CASGTSGGAGETQYF.

CDR3 sequence reads: CASSEGDRGGINEQFF. CDR3 nucleotides: TGTGCCAGCAGCGAGGGAGACAGGGGTGGTATCAATGAGCAGTTCTTC. The chain couples TRBV9 to TRBJ2-1; 8 positions match TRBD1. Germline V CDR1 and CDR2: SGDLS, YYNGEE. The CDR3 runs to 16 residues. V shed 3 bases and J 6 bases; nucleotides not matched to a gene: 11.

The chain employs TRBV13 and TRBJ2-1, with D maybe TRBD1 (5 bases). The ends were cut back, 0 bases at V and 0 bases at J, with 6 bases in the middle. This CDR3 contains 15 residues. CDR1 PRHDT and CDR2 FYEKMQ come from the germline V gene (reference sequence). The DNA of the CDR3 is TGTGCCAGCAGCTTAGGCAGGGTCTCCTACAATGAGCAGTTCTTC. Its protein is CASSLGRVSYNEQFF.

This clone was picked up one time. J is TRBJ2-3 and V is TRBV28; 8 nucleotides agree with TRBD2. J gave up 1 base and V 3 bases, and 3 bases lay outside the gene matches. The CDR3 runs 15 residues. Germline V gene lookup returns CDR1 MDHEN and CDR2 SYDVKM. This CDR3 is CASSFPTSGTDTQYF. The DNA for the CDR3 is TGTGCCAGCAGTTTTCCGACTAGCGGCACAGATACGCAGTATTTT.

The V gene is TRBV5-1, the J gene TRBJ2-7; D perhaps matches TRBD1 (6 bases). From germline, CDR1 is SGHRS and CDR2 YFSETQ. The V end was cut by 0 bases, the J end by 0 bases, with 7 bases between. The CDR3 loop spans 14 amino acids. DNA for the CDR3: TGCGCCAGCAGCTTGGGGGGGCCCTCCTACGAGCAGTACTTC. Its translation is CASSLGGPSYEQYF.

The genes are TRBV4-2 and TRBJ2-4; D unclear. The V end lost 4 bases, the J end lost 0 bases, and 10 bases lay between the germline ends. The CDR3 extends over 15 amino acids. Germline V gene data show CDR1 as LGHNA and CDR2 as YNFKEQ. As DNA, the CDR3 is TGTGCCAGCAGCCCCGGTACCCTAGCCAAAAACATTCAGTACTTC. It encodes CASSPGTLAKNIQYF.

The chain links TRBV5-1 to TRBJ2-7, with 9 bases lining up with TRBD2. The ends lost 0 bases at V and 5 bases at J; junction bases unmatched: 3. CDR1 and CDR2 from the germline V gene are SGHRS and YFSETQ. The CDR3 sequence is 14 residues long. The chain's CDR3 is CASSLELAGNEQYF. The CDR3 coding sequence is TGCGCCAGCAGCTTGGAGCTAGCGGGAAACGAGCAGTACTTC. The variable domain in full, with the rest retrieved from reference TRBV5-1 and TRBJ2-7, is KAGVTQTPRYLIKTRGQQVTLSCSPISGHRSVSWYQQTPGQGLQFLFEYFSETQRNKGNFPGRFSGRQFSNSRSEMNVSTLELGDSALYLCASSLELAGNEQYFGPGTRLTVT.

V and J are TRBV6-5 and TRBJ2-7; D is perhaps TRBD1 (6 bases). Germline CDR1 reads MNHEY; CDR2 reads SVGAGI. This CDR3 spans 14 amino acids. Trimming left V 4 bases short and J 6 bases short, with 16 bases between. The CDR3 reads CASSLGLTGGEQYF. CDR3 in DNA: TGTGCCAGCAGTTTAGGCCTGACAGGTGGCGAGCAGTACTTC.

The CDR3 region is CASSLILGRGDYEQYF. For the CDR3, the DNA is TGTGCCAGCAGCTTGATTTTGGGCAGGGGGGACTACGAGCAGTACTTC. The genes are TRBV7-9 and TRBJ2-7, with D tentatively TRBD1 (7 bases). With 3 bases removed from V and 3 bases from J, the gap between germline ends came to 18 bases. Per germline, CDR1 SEHNR and CDR2 FQNEAQ (reference sequence). The CDR3 runs 16 residues.

The chain recombines TRBV5-1 with TRBJ1-2; TRBD1 might be the D (6 bases). The V end lost 2 bases, the J end lost 0 bases, and 11 bases lay between the germline ends. This CDR3 contains 15 residues. Germline-derived CDR1 and CDR2 are SGHRS and YFSETQ. The CDR3 DNA sequence: TGCGCCAGCAGCTTAACAGGGACACCTAACTATGGCTACACCTTC. Protein: CASSLTGTPNYGYTF.

The rearrangement links TRBV6-5 to TRBJ2-2; D call uncertain. CDR3 length: 15 residues. CDR1 is MNHEY and CDR2 is SVGAGI in the germline V gene. V gave up 0 bases and J gave up 7 bases, with 12 bases separating them. The CDR3 DNA reads as TGTGCCAGCAGTTACTCGGTGTCTAGAGGCGGGGAGCTGTTTTTT. This translates into CASSYSVSRGGELFF.

The chain links TRBV5-6 to TRBJ1-2; D unresolved. Germline V CDR1 and CDR2: SGHDT, YYEEEE. This CDR3 spans 13 amino acids. Trimming took 1 base from V and 3 from J, leaving 7 bases between them. The CDR3 coding sequence is TGTGCCAGCAGCTTGTCGAGCTACTATGGCTACACCTTC. This gives the protein CASSLSSYYGYTF.

The V gene is TRBV7-9, the J gene TRBJ2-7, with 9 positions matching TRBD2. Germline CDR1 is SEHNR and CDR2 is FQNEAQ (reference sequence). The CDR3 loop spans 14 amino acids. J was trimmed by 3 bases and V by 1 base; bases with no gene match: 1. DNA of the CDR3: TGTGCCAGCAGCTTAGGAGCGGGGGGCTACGAGCAGTACTTC. Its protein is CASSLGAGGYEQYF.

The chain links TRBV7-9 to TRBJ1-3; D is perhaps TRBD1 (5 bases). The CDR3 length is 14 residues. Germline loops: CDR1 SEHNR, CDR2 FQNEAQ (reference sequence). The V end was cut by 5 bases, the J end by 2 bases, with 10 bases between. The CDR3 DNA is TGTGCCAGCAGCCGGCCGGGGGCTGGAAACACCATATATTTT. Amino acid sequence: CASSRPGAGNTIYF.

The chain uses TRBV19 and TRBJ2-5, with TRBD1 matching over 7 bases. The CDR3 is 14 residues long. V lost 8 bases and J lost 3; bases outside the gene matches: 9. The V gene's germline CDR1 is LNHDA and CDR2 SQIVND (reference sequence). The CDR3 DNA reads as TGTGCCAGTCATGGGACAGCTATTGAAGAGACCCAGTACTTC. This sequence encodes CASHGTAIEETQYF.

The CDR3: CASSLGQPNEKLFF. CDR3 nucleotide sequence: TGTGCCAGCAGCTTGGGACAGCCGAATGAAAAACTGTTTTTT. The rearrangement links TRBV7-9 to TRBJ1-4; 7 nucleotides align to TRBD1. V lost 3 bases to trimming and J lost 5 bases; unmatched junction nucleotides: 3. Germline CDR1 reads SEHNR; CDR2 reads FQNEAQ (reference sequence). The CDR3 runs to 14 residues.

Written as DNA, the CDR3 is TGTGCCAGCAGCGTTTTGGGGACAGGGTTCGCTGAAGCTTTCTTT. It is translated as CASSVLGTGFAEAFF. The J gene is TRBJ1-1, the V gene TRBV9; 9 bases line up with TRBD1. CDR3 length: 15 residues. V shed 2 bases, J shed 6 bases, and the junction held 8 bases outside the gene matches. The germline CDR1 and CDR2 sequences are SGDLS and YYNGEE.

The chain employs TRBV7-6 and TRBJ2-1; the match to TRBD2 covers 10 bases. The CDR3 is 18 residues long. The ends lost 1 base at V and 2 bases at J; junction bases unmatched: 8. The V gene's germline CDR1 is SGHVS and CDR2 FNYEAQ. CDR3 bases: TGTGCCAGCAGCTTAGAATGGTCTAGCGGGGGTACCTACAATGAGCAGTTCTTC. It yields the protein CASSLEWSSGGTYNEQFF.

The V gene is TRBV7-9, the J gene TRBJ2-7, with D perhaps matching TRBD2 (5 bases). The CDR3 consists of 14 residues. Trimming took 5 bases from V and 0 from J, leaving 11 bases between them. CDR1 SEHNR and CDR2 FQNEAQ come from the germline V gene (reference sequence). The CDR3, as DNA: TGTGCCAGCAGCGACTGGGAGAGCTCCTACGAGCAGTACTTC. Translating it yields CASSDWESSYEQYF.

There are a few counts of this clone. This chain uses TRBV7-7 with TRBJ2-2; D may be TRBD2 (7 bases). The CDR3 has 16 amino acids. The V and J ends lost 5 bases and 5 bases respectively, with 18 bases between them. The germline V gene has CDR1 SSHAT and CDR2 FNYEAQ (reference sequence). The CDR3 loop reads CASSPAAAGATGELFF. For the CDR3, the DNA is TGTGCCAGCAGCCCGGCAGCCGCGGGGGCGACCGGGGAGCTGTTTTTT.

The chain couples TRBV6-1 to TRBJ1-2; D not certain. V gave up 1 base and J gave up 5 bases, with 14 bases separating them. Germline V gene sequence: CDR1 MNHNS, CDR2 SASEGT. The CDR3 runs 15 residues. In DNA form, the CDR3 reads TGTGCCAGCAGTGAAGTAGCGGGTATCCCATATGGCTACACCTTC. Translating gives CASSEVAGIPYGYTF.

The chain joins TRBV23-1 to TRBJ1-1; 7 bases match TRBD1. TRBV23-1 is noted as an ORF with a role that remains uncertain. CDR3 size: 13 residues. V lost 2 bases, J lost 5 bases, and 2 bases stayed unmatched. DNA of the CDR3: TGCGCCAGCAGTCAAGACAGGGTTACTGAAGCTTTCTTT. Protein: CASSQDRVTEAFF.

The CDR3 spells CASSPGQGNQPQHF. CDR3 bases: TGTGCCAGCAGTCCCGGACAGGGCAATCAGCCCCAGCATTTT. The chain recombines TRBV14 with TRBJ1-5, with 7 bases lining up with TRBD1. CDR1 and CDR2 (germline): SGHDN, FVKESK. J lost 2 bases, V lost 6 bases, and 4 bases had no gene match. The CDR3 spans 14 residues.

This chain's CDR3 is CASKGSRESDTQYF. CDR3 nucleotides: TGCGCCAGCAAGGGCTCGAGGGAATCAGATACGCAGTATTTT. The chain joins TRBV5-1 to TRBJ2-3; weak D call: TRBD2 (5 bases). V was shortened by 6 bases and J by 4 bases, with 15 bases between the two germline ends. The CDR3 runs to 14 residues. Germline V gene data show CDR1 as SGHRS and CDR2 as YFSETQ.

The rearrangement links TRBV18 to TRBJ2-7; 12 bases match TRBD1. Germline CDR1 KGHSH, CDR2 LQKENI. With 6 bases clipped from V and 6 bases from J, the junction kept 6 bases outside the gene matches. The CDR3 extends over 14 amino acids. CDR3 sequence reads: CASSPGQGAFEQYF. DNA for the CDR3: TGTGCCAGCTCTCCGGGACAGGGGGCGTTCGAGCAGTACTTC. Using reference TRBV18 and TRBJ2-7 for the parts outside the CDR3, the full variable domain is NAGVMQNPRHLVRRRGQEARLRCSPMKGHSHVYWYRQLPEEGLKFMVYLQKENIIDESGMPKERFSAEFPKEGPSILRIQQVVRGDSAAYFCASSPGQGAFEQYFGPGTRLTVT.

The chain combines TRBV13 with TRBJ2-1; TRBD1 is a possible D gene (6 bases). The CDR3 has 16 amino acids. The ends were cut back, 0 bases at V and 3 bases at J, with 12 bases in the middle. Germline values: CDR1 PRHDT, CDR2 FYEKMQ (reference sequence). This chain's CDR3 is CASSLGGEGGYNEQFF. The CDR3 region has the DNA TGTGCCAGCAGCTTAGGGGGTGAAGGGGGCTACAATGAGCAGTTCTTC. Based on the CDR3 plus reference TRBV13 and TRBJ2-1, the full variable domain is AAGVIQSPRHLIKEKRETATLKCYPIPRHDTVYWYQQGPGQDPQFLISFYEKMQSDKGSIPDRFSAQQFSDYHSELNMSSLELGDSALYFCASSLGGEGGYNEQFFGPGTRLTVL.

V is TRBV7-9 and J is TRBJ2-5; TRBD2 agrees at 11 bases. Losses at the gene ends were 10 bases for V and 2 bases for J; bases not matched to a gene: 6. The CDR3 is made up of 14 amino acids. Looked up from germline, CDR1 is SEHNR and CDR2 is FQNEAQ (reference sequence). The CDR3 loop reads CATDGTSGQETQYF. CDR3 DNA sequence: TGTGCCACCGACGGGACTAGCGGACAAGAGACCCAGTACTTC.

CDR3 sequence reads: CASNGLAGRYEQYF. In DNA form, the CDR3 reads TGTGCCAGCAATGGACTAGCGGGACGCTACGAGCAGTACTTC. The rearrangement uses TRBV2 and TRBJ2-7; 12 positions agree with TRBD2. The CDR3 is 14 amino acids. V was pared by 7 bases and J by 3 bases, with 4 bases of the junction left unmatched. Germline V gene data show CDR1 as SNHLY and CDR2 as FYNNEI.

The V gene is TRBV27, the J gene TRBJ1-6, with D unclear. The CDR3 length is 13 residues. V lost 5 bases and J 7 bases, leaving 9 bases between the germline ends. Germline assignment: CDR1 MNHEY and CDR2 SMNVEV (reference sequence). CDR3 in amino acids: CASSQRGNSPLHF. CDR3 DNA: TGTGCCAGCAGTCAAAGAGGGAATTCACCCCTCCACTTT.

The rearrangement links TRBV4-1 to TRBJ2-7; TRBD2 matches at 9 bases. The junction had 19 bases not matched to a gene; V was cut back by 1 base and J by 6 bases. This CDR3 spans 19 amino acids. Germline-derived CDR1 and CDR2 are MGHRA and YSYEKL. CDR3: CASSQVRMVAGADDSEQYF. CDR3 nucleotide sequence: TGCGCCAGCAGCCAAGTTCGGATGGTAGCGGGAGCCGACGACTCCGAGCAGTACTTC.

This chain uses TRBV7-9 with TRBJ2-7, with 8 nucleotides matching TRBD1. The CDR3 runs 17 residues. Germline loops: CDR1 SEHNR, CDR2 FQNEAQ (reference sequence). V dropped 5 bases and J dropped 1; count of bases not matched to a gene: 13. CDR3: CASSPSRDRGGSYEQYF. The CDR3, as DNA: TGTGCCAGCAGCCCTAGCCGCGACAGGGGAGGTTCCTACGAGCAGTACTTC.